Included here is one T cell receptor (beta chain) sequence, with context. The target of this receptor is not known. Base qualities are not at hand, and no much larger clone is one base apart. CDR1 and CDR2, per the germline V gene, are SNHLY and FYNNEI. The junction shows trimming of 4 bases on V and 0 bases on J, plus 10 bases between the germline ends. The CDR3 contains 14 residues, cysteine and phenylalanine counted. Left in the record is the CDR3 DNA by itself, 42 bases read in frame from the first base. This entry is derived from a study of shared clonotypes between healthy human individuals (TCRdb year 2020). Regarding the research as a whole: The cohort included three men and a couple of women between 18 and 49 years of age. For each donor, three plates each were used for CD4 naive and CD4 memory, two plates were used for CD8 naive, and one plate was used for CD8 memory. To estimate repertoire size and how much clonotype sharing occurs between individuals, the study deeply sequenced the blood TCR repertoires of about five healthy adults. To increase sequencing depth and limit assay-specific biases, TCR repertoire library preparation and sequencing were carried out by different laboratories using diverse techniques. Each donor's leukapheresis produced roughly between about 0.9 and 9.5 billion PBMCs.

For the CD8 naive samples, CD45RO-negative cells were positively selected for CCR7, yielding a CD45RA+CCR7+ population from which TemRA cells were excluded. The donors were healthy, HIV-negative adults who had no recently reported acute infections or vaccinations. All donors were Caucasian adults living in Nashville, Tennessee, USA. Blood was obtained by leukapheresis, after which PBMCs were separated by Ficoll-Histopaque density gradient centrifugation and cryopreserved in liquid nitrogen vapor phase. Purity and quantity of every magnetically sorted T cell population were checked by analytical flow cytometry. From each sorted fraction, genomic DNA was isolated and quantified by UV absorbance on a Nanodrop 2000c. General study outcomes and caveats: Across a few donors, approximately 5% of naive CD4, roughly 3.3% of naive CD8, roughly 2.2% of memory CD4, and 0.4% of memory CD8 clonotypes were shared. Pairwise subsampling indicated that sequencing depth was expected to affect the degree of clonotype sharing among donors. Clonotypes shared by all four sorted-subset donors showed higher generation probabilities than non-shared clonotypes. Estimated clonotype richness was generally larger for naive than for memory subsets. Only blood was sampled, and tissue TCR repertoires likely differ from those in blood. Even with the large sequencing depth, rarefaction of the sorted-subset datasets indicated that sequencing was incomplete. Because the study included only a small number of donors, the genetic and exposure-history diversity represented was limited.

TCR CDR3 regions were amplified from genomic DNA by multiplex PCR using the deep immunoSEQ assay. Extracted genomic DNA from each cell subset was distributed evenly across all wells of several immunoSEQ 96-well plates, and each plate was treated as a replicate. For sorted subsets, around 200 ng genomic DNA, equal to tens of thousands of T cell genomes, was loaded into each replicate PCR. The purified libraries were quantified using a Qubit 3.0 fluorometer, sized with a Bioanalyzer 2100, and then quantified again using the KAPA Library Quantification kit. Every immunoSEQ 96-well plate was sequenced on a dedicated single-read 150-cycle Illumina NextSeq 550 flow cell. In the original analysis: The immunoSEQ output contained only junctional sequences without quality scores, so filtering could not match that applied to full-length reads. Sequences were annotated with PyIR, a Python wrapper for IgBLAST v1.9, using IMGT germline references to assign V/J genes and CDR3. Reads with weak V/J assignments (E-value above 1e-6), missing CDR3, stop codons, out-of-frame junctions, or ambiguous translated residues were removed. A V3J clonotype was defined by an identical inferred V gene, J gene, and CDR3 amino acid sequence. The percentage overlap between two repertoires was calculated by dividing the number of shared unique clonotypes by the size of the smaller repertoire. RTK rarefaction, the Chao1 estimator, and Recon v2.1 estimates of unobserved clonotypes were used to assess repertoire richness. Generation probabilities were computed with OLGA for all TCRbeta clonotypes obtained by the gDNA method from a few donors. Drawn from immuneACCESS, this table holds only the in-frame rearrangements with V and J called that TCRdb kept. Clones are partly lost; checked studies trace under half to an unresolved V gene and leave the rest unexplained. Clone size and the V and J calls come from that table; the DNA yielded D and trimming. Across this sample there are 630,000 or so clones, with 98% seen only once. Approximately 0.3% of the sample is in the top ten clones.

Sequenced: naive CD8+ T cells sorted from blood. Taken with the paper, the label for cell subset or site translates to: CD45RA+CCR7+. The clonotype comes from a man aged 25-40 years in good health. The V and J genes are TRBV2 and TRBJ2-7; the D gene lacks a confident call. The bases are TGTGCCAGCAGTGGCCCCGGGTCCTCCTACGAGCAGTACTTC. This gives the protein CASSGPGSSYEQYF.